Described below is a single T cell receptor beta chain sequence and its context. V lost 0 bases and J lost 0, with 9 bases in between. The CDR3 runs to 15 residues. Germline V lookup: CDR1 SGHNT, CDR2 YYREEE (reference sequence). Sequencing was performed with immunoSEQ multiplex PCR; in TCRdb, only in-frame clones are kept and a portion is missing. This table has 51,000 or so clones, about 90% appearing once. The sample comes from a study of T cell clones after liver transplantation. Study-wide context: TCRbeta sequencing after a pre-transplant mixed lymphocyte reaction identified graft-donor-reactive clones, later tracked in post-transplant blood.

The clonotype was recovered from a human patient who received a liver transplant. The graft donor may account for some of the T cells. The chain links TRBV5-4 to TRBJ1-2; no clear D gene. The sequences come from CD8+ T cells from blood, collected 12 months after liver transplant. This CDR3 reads CASSLVGVTNYGYTF. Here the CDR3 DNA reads TGTGCCAGCAGCTTGGTTGGGGTTACTAACTATGGCTACACCTTC.